Below are 13 T cell receptor beta chains sequenced from a single sample in a study of cytomegalovirus exposure and HLA in healthy donors. The study ran its PCR with 60 Vbeta and 13 Jbeta primers. Only in-frame clones appear in the TCRdb table, and some are missing; sequencing was by immunoSEQ multiplex PCR. The sample carries under 200,000 clones, about an eighth recorded once. The sequenced sample was PBMCs. These TCRs come from a middle-aged man in good health and CMV-seropositive.

This chain uses TRBV11-2 with TRBJ2-3, with D unresolved. V lost 3 bases, J lost 2 bases, and 21 bases lay in between. This CDR3 has 18 amino acids. Germline V CDR1 and CDR2: SGHAT, FQNNGV. This CDR3 reads CASSFPTRQGKATDTQYF. The DNA for the CDR3 is TGTGCCAGCAGCTTCCCTACCAGGCAAGGAAAAGCCACAGATACGCAGTATTTT.

This clone has just a few counts. The chain carries TRBV28 and TRBJ2-7; D remains ambiguous. This CDR3 is built from 14 residues. The V gene's germline CDR1 is MDHEN and CDR2 SYDVKM. Trimming left V 2 bases short and J 0 bases short, with 8 bases between. The CDR3 nucleotides read TGTGCCAGCAGTTTAGGAGTTTTCTCCTACGAGCAGTACGTC. Its protein is CASSLGVFSYEQYV.

This clone was observed a handful of times. The rearrangement uses TRBV6-1 and TRBJ2-7; D might be TRBD1 (5 bases). The CDR3 is made up of 15 amino acids. Trimming took 5 bases from V and 2 from J, leaving 16 bases between them. Per germline, CDR1 MNHNS and CDR2 SASEGT. CDR3 amino acids: CASSSPRALTYEQYF. The DNA for the CDR3 is TGTGCCAGCAGTTCTCCCAGGGCCCTGACCTACGAGCAGTACTTC.

The table lists this clone with a few counts. The J gene is TRBJ1-1, the V gene TRBV7-2, with TRBD1 matching 7 bases. J lost 2 bases, V lost 5 bases, and 14 bases had no gene match. The CDR3 sequence is 17 residues long. CDR1 is SGHTA, CDR2 FQGNSA, per germline. The CDR3 sequence: CASSPDRSMTINTEAFF. CDR3 nucleotides: TGTGCCAGCAGCCCGGACAGGTCAATGACGATCAACACTGAAGCTTTCTTT.

In its sample, this clone was seen a few times. This chain connects TRBV5-1 to TRBJ1-2, with 10 bases matching TRBD1. Germline CDR1 and CDR2: SGHRS and YFSETQ. This CDR3 contains 14 residues. Losses at the gene ends were 2 bases for V and 6 bases for J; bases not matched to a gene: 4. Here the CDR3 DNA reads TGCGCCAGCAGCTTAACCGGGACAGGGGATGGCTACACCTTC. This gives the protein CASSLTGTGDGYTF.

This clone was found a few times. The chain is built from TRBV19 and TRBJ2-3; 8 positions match TRBD2. The CDR3 has 14 amino acids. Germline V lookup: CDR1 LNHDA, CDR2 SQIVND (reference sequence). V gave up 1 base and J gave up 4 bases; unmatched junction bases: 1. The CDR3 region has the DNA TGTGCCAGTAGTATAGGGACTAGCCCAGATACGCAGTATTTT. Protein: CASSIGTSPDTQYF.

For the CDR3, the DNA is TGTGCCAGCAGCCCCCAAAGCGGGACTTACAATGAGCAGTTCTTC. Its translation: CASSPQSGTYNEQFF. The chain couples TRBV9 to TRBJ2-1; 7 nucleotides match TRBD2. CDR1 is SGDLS and CDR2 is YYNGEE in the germline V gene. Losses at the gene ends were 4 bases for V and 4 bases for J; bases not matched to a gene: 8. The CDR3 sequence is 15 residues long.

The chain employs TRBV5-4 and TRBJ1-6; D remains unclear. The germline V gene has CDR1 SGHNT and CDR2 YYREEE (reference sequence). The CDR3 sequence is 16 residues long. V shed 0 bases and J shed 10 bases, with 17 bases lying between them. CDR3 loop: CASSLGGGGLRSPLHF. The CDR3 DNA follows: TGTGCCAGCAGCTTGGGGGGAGGAGGGCTACGGTCACCCCTCCACTTT.

This clone appeared a few times. The chain links TRBV29-1 to TRBJ1-1; no firm D call. Germline lookup yields CDR1 SQVTM and CDR2 ANQGSEA. The V end was cut by 7 bases, the J end by 7 bases, with 13 bases between. This CDR3 has 11 residues. The CDR3 sequence is CSGTALVEAFF. DNA for the CDR3: TGCAGCGGAACAGCTCTTGTTGAAGCTTTCTTT.

For the CDR3, the DNA is TGTGCCAGCAGCTTAGAAGGGAGAGCCGGGGAGCTGTTTTTT. It specifies CASSLEGRAGELFF. The rearrangement links TRBV11-2 to TRBJ2-2; D possibly corresponds to TRBD2 (5 bases). Between the trimmed V and J ends, which lost 0 bases and 6 bases, there was a span of 8 bases. Germline-derived CDR1 and CDR2 are SGHAT and FQNNGV. The CDR3 is 14 amino acids. Filled out from reference TRBV11-2 and TRBJ2-2, the complete variable domain reads EAGVAQSPRYKIIEKRQSVAFWCNPISGHATLYWYQQILGQGPKLLIQFQNNGVVDDSQLPKDRFSAERLKGVDSTLKIQPAKLEDSAVYLCASSLEGRAGELFFGEGSRLTVL.

The V call is TRBV11-2, the J call TRBJ1-6, with TRBD1 matching over 8 bases. The CDR3 is made up of 14 amino acids. V trimming: 5 bases; J trimming: 7 bases; junction bases outside the gene matches: 4. Germline V lookup: CDR1 SGHAT, CDR2 FQNNGV. The CDR3 DNA sequence: TGTGCCAGCAGCCCGACAGGGGCGAATTCACCCCTCCACTTT. It is translated as CASSPTGANSPLHF.

This clone was counted between two and nine times. V is TRBV28 and J is TRBJ2-3, with 9 bases identical to TRBD2. Germline V gene lookup returns CDR1 MDHEN and CDR2 SYDVKM. This CDR3 is 16 amino acids long. J was trimmed by 6 bases and V by 2 bases; bases with no gene match: 9. CDR3 region: CASSLGGGAVWDTQYF. CDR3 in DNA: TGTGCCAGCAGTTTAGGCGGGGGGGCCGTTTGGGATACGCAGTATTTT.

This clone was seen a few times. The chain is built from TRBV5-1 and TRBJ1-2, with 9 bases fitting TRBD1. CDR3 size: 13 residues. Per the germline V gene, CDR1 is SGHRS and CDR2 is YFSETQ. V shed 2 bases, J shed 7 bases, and the junction held 3 bases outside the gene matches. CDR3: CASSLQGAAGYTF. For the CDR3, the DNA is TGCGCCAGCAGCTTACAGGGGGCGGCTGGCTACACCTTC.